Shown below are 13 T cell receptor beta chains from a single sample sequenced in a study of beta chain features in type 1 diabetes (dated 2018 in TCRdb). Libraries were prepared through the immunoSEQ multiplex PCR assay. The entire amount of isolated RNA was reverse transcribed using the High Capacity cDNA Reverse Transcription Kit, so the sequenced TCRB transcripts were expressed ones. TCRdb obtained this table from immuneACCESS and retained in-frame rearrangements with V and J assigned. These tables miss some clones; where compared with another copy, unresolved V genes account for less than half of the shortfall, and the remainder is unexplained. This sample comprises around 500,000 clones, roughly an eighth of them detected only once. The top ten clones comprise 0.04% to 0.05% of the sample. The specimen sequenced was naive CD4+ T cells from blood. The cell subset or site label, as the study defines it: true naive CD4+ T cells. Receptors originate from a woman under 30 in good health.

This clone was seen only a few times. This sequence joins TRBV6-6 and TRBJ2-5; D could derive from TRBD1 or TRBD2 (5 bases each). This CDR3 is 13 amino acids long. Germline CDR1 is MNHNY and CDR2 is SVGAGI (reference sequence). V lost 7 bases and J 0 bases, leaving 9 bases between the germline ends. CDR3 nucleotides: TGTGCCAGCAAGGGACCGTACCAAGAGACCCAGTACTTC. Its protein product is CASKGPYQETQYF.

The CDR3 DNA follows: TGCGCCAGCAGCCAGGAGCCGGAAATCACAGATACGCAGTATTTT. Translation: CASSQEPEITDTQYF. This chain links TRBV5-1 with TRBJ2-3; no firm D call. The V gene's germline CDR1 is SGHRS and CDR2 YFSETQ. V was shortened by 4 bases and J by 2 bases, with 14 bases between the two germline ends. The CDR3 has 15 amino acids.

This clone was counted a few times. V usage is TRBV4-1 and J usage is TRBJ2-7; 10 bases are shared with TRBD2. The CDR3 consists of 15 residues. The germline V gene has CDR1 MGHRA and CDR2 YSYEKL. The V segment lost 4 bases and the J segment 0 bases; nucleotides outside the gene matches: 3. CDR3 residues: CASSRASGSSYEQYF. CDR3 DNA sequence: TGCGCCAGCAGCCGGGCTAGCGGGAGCTCCTACGAGCAGTACTTC.

This chain uses TRBV14 with TRBJ1-1; D not resolved. V was shortened by 0 bases and J by 3 bases, with 8 bases between the two germline ends. Germline CDR1 reads SGHDN; CDR2 reads FVKESK. The CDR3 has 14 amino acids. The CDR3 protein is CASSQERSDTEAFF. CDR3 coding DNA: TGTGCCAGCAGCCAAGAGAGGTCGGACACTGAAGCTTTCTTT.

The sample holds a few counts of this clone. The chain combines TRBV10-3 with TRBJ2-5, with a weak D call TRBD1 (6 bases). The CDR3 has 13 residues. Germline CDR1 is ENHRY and CDR2 is SYGVKD. V was shortened by 2 bases and J by 5 bases, with 9 bases between the two germline ends. The CDR3 spells CAISEGTSETQYF. The CDR3 DNA is TGTGCCATCAGTGAGGGGACATCGGAGACCCAGTACTTC.

A word on this clone: Other nucleotide sequences from this sample produce the same CDR3. The V call is TRBV20-1, the J call TRBJ2-7; D might be TRBD1 (5 bases). V was shortened by 5 bases and J by 4 bases, with 9 bases between the two germline ends. The V gene's germline CDR1 is DFQATT and CDR2 SNEGSKA (reference sequence). This CDR3 is built from 11 residues. CDR3 nucleotide sequence: TGCAGTGCTGGAACAGGTTACGAGCAGTACTTC. Translating gives CSAGTGYEQYF.

J is TRBJ2-5 and V is TRBV18; TRBD2 matches at 8 bases. V lost 2 bases, J lost 3 bases, and 5 bases stayed unmatched. The CDR3 is made up of 15 amino acids. Looked up from germline, CDR1 is KGHSH and CDR2 is LQKENI. CDR3 loop: CASSPTGGPEETQYF. The CDR3 nucleotides read TGTGCCAGCTCACCAACGGGAGGGCCAGAAGAGACCCAGTACTTC.

The V gene is TRBV18, the J gene TRBJ2-1; 7 positions agree with TRBD1. CDR3 length equals 15 residues. The germline CDR1 and CDR2 sequences are KGHSH and LQKENI. V trimming: 3 bases; J trimming: 5 bases; junction bases outside the gene matches: 7. The CDR3 is CASSPLDRPNNEQFF. In nucleotides, the CDR3 is TGTGCCAGCTCACCTCTGGACAGGCCGAACAATGAGCAGTTCTTC.

The sample holds a few counts of this clone. The V and J genes are TRBV18 and TRBJ2-5, with TRBD1 as a possible D gene (5 bases). V dropped 3 bases and J dropped 3 bases, with 14 bases sitting between them. This CDR3 contains 15 residues. The V gene's germline CDR1 is KGHSH and CDR2 LQKENI. Here the CDR3 DNA reads TGTGCCAGCTCACCCCAAACAGGACGGGAAGAGACCCAGTACTTC. Encoded protein: CASSPQTGREETQYF.

The chain joins TRBV9 to TRBJ1-1, with D possibly matching TRBD1 (5 bases). V lost 2 bases to trimming and J lost 2 bases, with 13 bases between them. Germline values: CDR1 SGDLS, CDR2 YYNGEE. The CDR3 runs to 15 residues. CDR3 nucleotide sequence: TGTGCCAGCAGCGTGGCCATAGGGGTCAACACTGAAGCTTTCTTT. Encoded protein: CASSVAIGVNTEAFF. The full variable domain, rest sourced from reference TRBV9 and TRBJ1-1, is DSGVTQTPKHLITATGQRVTLRCSPRSGDLSVYWYQQSLDQGLQFLIQYYNGEERAKGNILERFSAQQFPDLHSELNLSSLELGDSALYFCASSVAIGVNTEAFFGQGTRLTVV.

This clone was observed a handful of times. The genes are TRBV18 and TRBJ2-1, with 11 bases that match TRBD2. The CDR3 runs to 18 residues. V gave up 1 base and J gave up 3 bases; unmatched junction bases: 8. Germline V gene lookup returns CDR1 KGHSH and CDR2 LQKENI. CDR3 sequence: CASSPLAGGPGYYNEQFF. In DNA, the CDR3 is TGTGCCAGCTCACCACTAGCGGGAGGGCCGGGGTACTACAATGAGCAGTTCTTC. The whole variable domain, remainder taken from reference TRBV18 and TRBJ2-1, is NAGVMQNPRHLVRRRGQEARLRCSPMKGHSHVYWYRQLPEEGLKFMVYLQKENIIDESGMPKERFSAEFPKEGPSILRIQQVVRGDSAAYFCASSPLAGGPGYYNEQFFGPGTRLTVL.

The rearrangement links TRBV7-2 to TRBJ2-3, with TRBD2 matching 12 bases. V gave up 6 bases and J gave up 4 bases; unmatched junction bases: 2. CDR1 SGHTA and CDR2 FQGNSA come from the germline V gene. This CDR3 has 14 residues. The CDR3 region is CASRLAGGADTQYF. As DNA, the CDR3 is TGTGCCAGCAGGCTAGCGGGGGGGGCAGATACGCAGTATTTT.

This clone has just a few counts. The J gene is TRBJ2-7, the V gene TRBV9; 7 positions agree with TRBD2. V lost 0 bases to trimming and J lost 3 bases; unmatched junction nucleotides: 6. The CDR3 is 15 residues long. CDR1 and CDR2 (germline): SGDLS, YYNGEE. The CDR3 DNA sequence: TGTGCCAGCAGCGTAGCGGCTAGCGGACTCTACGAGCAGTACTTC. It yields the protein CASSVAASGLYEQYF.